A selection of T cell receptor beta chains follows, all from one sample in a study of graft-versus-host responses after intestinal transplantation. Their cognate antigens are unknown. Some clones are missing from TCRdb's copy, which holds only in-frame ones; the method was immunoSEQ multiplex PCR. The profile covers more than 100,000 clones, with 85% to 95% appearing a single time and 2.5% to 3.5% taken by the ten largest. This material consisted of unstimulated CD8+ T cells sorted from spleen or lymph node cells, taken before intestinal transplant. The receptors come from a human donor who received an intestinal transplant. Both conserved end residues are part of each CDR3. A D gene is named only where the DNA matches it firmly. Clone size, where shown, is once, few, many, or a class for clones that have expanded.

>NA|TRBJ2-1|TRBV19|NA
TGTGCCAGTAGTATAGTGGGAGGTTCCTCCTACAATGAGCAGTTCTTC
CASSIVGGSSYNEQFF
>NA|TRBJ2-7|TRBV5-6|NA
TGTGCCAGCAGCCTAATTGATGGTCCCTACGAGCAGTACTTC
CASSLIDGPYEQYF
>TRBD1|TRBJ2-7|TRBV28|NA
TGTGCCAGCAGTTTACGGTATACTTTGACAGGGATTTCCTACGAGCAGTACTTC
CASSLRYTLTGISYEQYF
>TRBD2|TRBJ2-7|TRBV27|NA
TGTGCCAGCAGTTCCGGTGGCGGGGGACCCTACGAGCAGTACTTC
CASSSGGGGPYEQYF
>TRBD2|TRBJ2-7|TRBV4-3|once
TGCGCCAGCAGCCAGGACCGACTAGCCGCAAACTACGAGCAGTACTTC
CASSQDRLAANYEQYF
>NA|TRBJ2-7|TRBV4-2|NA
TGTGCCAGCAGCCAAGATCGACAGCCCTACGAGCAGTACTTC
CASSQDRQPYEQYF
>NA|TRBJ1-5|TRBV27|NA
TGTGCCAGCAGCCCAGGGGGCAATCAGCCCCAGCATTTT
CASSPGGNQPQHF
>NA|TRBJ1-1|TRBV5-1|NA
TGCGCCAGCAGCGAAACTAGACAGAAAGAAGCTTTCTTT
CASSETRQKEAFF
>TRBD1|TRBJ1-2|TRBV5-4|NA
TGTGCCAGCAGCTTGTTAACCGGGACAGGGTCCGGCTACACCTTC
CASSLLTGTGSGYTF
>NA|TRBJ1-4|TRBV13|NA
TGTGCCAGCAGCTTAGTCGCGACGGGAAATGAAAAACTGTTTTTT
CASSLVATGNEKLFF
>TRBD1|TRBJ1-1|TRBV28|NA
TGTGCCAGCAGTCCGAACATTGGGCAGGGGGTGGAAGGGGCTTTCTTT
CASSPNIGQGVEGAFF
>NA|TRBJ2-3|TRBV19|NA
TGTGCCAGTAGTATCTGGGGGGAGAGCACAGATACGCAGTATTTT
CASSIWGESTDTQYF
>TRBD2|TRBJ2-1|TRBV5-6|once
TGTGCCAGCAGACAGTTAGCGGGGCCCTCCTACAATGAGCAGTTCTTC
CASRQLAGPSYNEQFF
>NA|TRBJ2-7|TRBV28|NA
TGTGCCAGCAGTTTGGGGACCCGGGCGTACGAGCAGTACTTC
CASSLGTRAYEQYF
>NA|TRBJ2-2|TRBV19|NA
TGTGCCAGTAGTATAGATCCGGGGGGGGAGCTGTTTTTT
CASSIDPGGELFF
>NA|TRBJ2-7|TRBV19|NA
TGTGCCAGTAGCACGCTCGACTCCTACGAGCAGTACTTC
CASSTLDSYEQYF
>TRBD1|TRBJ1-1|TRBV7-3|once
TGTGCCAGCAGCTCAACAGGGGTCTCGGAAACTTTCTTT
CASSSTGVSETFF
>NA|TRBJ2-1|TRBV6-1|NA
TGTGCCAGCAGTGGCCCCTCGACATGGTACAATGAGCAGTTCTTC
CASSGPSTWYNEQFF
>TRBD1|TRBJ2-7|TRBV7-8|NA
TGTGCCAGCAGCTCCCGACAGGGTTTCTACGAGCAGTACTTC
CASSSRQGFYEQYF